This T cell receptor beta chain derives from a study of response to subunit inactivated influenza vaccine. The length of the CDR3 is 15 residues. The ends lost 7 bases at V and 1 base at J; junction bases unmatched: 3. Germline V CDR1 and CDR2: SNHLY, FYNNEI. TCRdb re-called the RT-PCR reads through MiXCR, storing one row per CDR3 protein. The sample yields fewer than 800,000 distinct CDR3 sequences, 15% to 18% seen once. This receptor was taken from a man between 50 and 59 years old who received an inactivated influenza vaccine. V usage is TRBV2 and J usage is TRBJ2-2, with 10 bases matching TRBD2. This specimen was PBMCs from blood, taken 11 to 12 days after vaccination. The DNA for the CDR3 is TGTGCCAGCAAACGACTAGCGGGGAACACCGGGGAGCTGTTTTTT. Residues: CASKRLAGNTGELFF.